The sequence of this TCR beta chain was determined in a study of T cells in women clearing cervical HPV infection (dated by TCRdb to the late 2010s). Regarding the study in general: The cases were 25 women with histologically confirmed HPV16-related CIN3 or worse, and 2 of those women had invasive cancers. Controls were approximately 25 women whose single incident HPV16 infection cleared within 12 months without precancer or cancer developing. Blood from cases was drawn at the visit where the lesion was first identified, while blood from controls was drawn once the infection was no longer detected. Among cases, blood sampling occurred a median of around 160 days after lesion detection, with an interquartile range of about 85 to 210 days. Since HLA typing was available for only a few women, HLA type could not be ruled out as a confounder. The exploratory proof-of-principle case-control study was nested within the Guanacaste HPV Natural History Study in Costa Rica and compared TCR repertoires across cervical HPV16 outcomes. Cases and controls were matched on year of sample collection and on age within five years. Median age was about 35 years in cases versus approximately 37 in controls, and baseline characteristics did not differ significantly. In the parent cohort, some 10,000 women aged 18 or older were enrolled in Guanacaste, Costa Rica, during about 1992 to 1994 and were followed for less than 8 years. Quality controls consisted of five blinded duplicates per group, for a total of some 60 samples made up of roughly 50 participants and ten or so replicates. General findings and caveats noted by the study authors: By combining richness with V gene abundances, random forest classifiers separated cases from controls with an estimated AUC of 0.83. Because the number of T cells in each sample was unknown, differences in richness could reflect differing T-cell content rather than repertoire biology. TCR repertoire richness was significantly higher in CIN3+ cases than in controls across sequencing depths, while evenness did not differ. The cross-sectional design could not show whether the associations came before the infection or were a result of it, and neither effector/memory subsets nor HPV-specific T cells were isolated.

As for this clone: Its antigen is unknown.

The immunoSEQ assay used multiplex PCR to amplify TCR beta CDR3 regions from an average of around 1.2 ug of genomic DNA per sample. The assay corrected primer bias using a complete synthetic TCR repertoire to establish an amplification baseline. The amplicons were sequenced on the Illumina platform. The paper's data handling went like this. Sequence errors were corrected by clustering with frequency ratios and a modified nearest-neighbor algorithm, and the sequences were then analyzed in the immunoSEQ Analyzer using IMGT gene definitions. At each rarefaction depth, TCR richness and evenness were averaged over 20 rarefaction repeats, and samples with fewer sequences than the depth were excluded. Wilcoxon rank sum tests with FDR correction were used to compare V, D and J gene relative abundances between the groups. An intraclass correlation of around 96% for TCR richness and an average of around 82% across 65 to 80 gene segments were obtained from the blinded duplicates. TCRdb stores this immuneACCESS table with in-frame sequences only. Part of the clones is absent; in the studies checked, under half of the shortfall reflects unresolved V genes, and no reason is known for the rest. V and J calls and clone size come straight from that table; D and trimming were deduced from the DNA. This sample's table has entries for approximately 30,000 clones. The ten largest clonotypes hold about 4% of the sample.

Every participant had a single incident cervical HPV16 infection, and women with prevalent HPV16 infections were excluded. Cervical HPV DNA was detected by MY09/MY11 PCR, and genotyping was performed by dot-blot hybridization. Around 15 mL of heparinized blood were centrifuged, and the buffy coat was split into aliquots, frozen at -30 degrees C, and then kept at -80 degrees C. QIAGEN kits were used to extract genomic DNA from buffy coat specimens. Sequencing was done on a sample of blood buffy coat. This receptor was obtained from a woman aged 18-69 years with a cervical HPV16 infection that either progressed to CIN3+ or cleared (not recorded which).

CDR3 DNA (partial): TGCAGTGCTAGAAGTAGCGGGAGGGACAATGAG. Translated, this gives CSARSSGRDNE. The entire CDR3 reads CSARSSGRDNEQFF. The chain is encoded by TRBV20-1 joined to TRBJ2-1; 11 junctional bases match TRBD2. The CDR3 end lies 3 residues beyond the end of the read and is filled in from the germline J gene. Trimming removed 2 bases from V and 5 bases from J; the gene matches leave 2 bases unexplained. Inclusive of the bounding cysteine and phenylalanine, the CDR3 is 14 residues long. The DNA shown is the part of the CDR3 that was read: 33 bases, in frame from base 1. Per the germline V gene (reference sequence), DFQATT is the CDR1 and SNEGSKA is the CDR2.